This TCR beta chain was profiled in a study of a mutant IDH1 vaccine in newly diagnosed glioma. About the study: There were about 60% males and roughly 40% females among treated patients, whose mean age was approximately 38 years. Earlier care involved radiotherapy, temozolomide, or both, and the majority received both. V12 took place at week 35, and V13 at week 47.

Using immunoSEQ multiplex PCR, the repertoire was profiled, and TCRdb retains in-frame clones only, with some absent. The data contain approximately 56,000 clones, 75% of them seen just once; the ten biggest clones take up less than 6.5%. About this clone: Its target is not known.

This CDR3 is built from 13 residues. Time point in this sample: week 47, end of study. Each dose delivered 300 ug of mutant IDH1 20-mer peptide subcutaneously with imiquimod. This clonotype was sampled from a middle-aged man with glioma. The chain links TRBV21-1 to TRBJ1-2. TRBV21-1 is described as a pseudogene. Specimen: PBMCs, collected from a glioma patient whose treatment included an IDH1 peptide vaccine. The CDR3 region is CASSLRGRTIFPF. CDR3 coding DNA: TGTGCCAGCAGCCTGCGGGGGCGAACTATCTTCCCCTTC.